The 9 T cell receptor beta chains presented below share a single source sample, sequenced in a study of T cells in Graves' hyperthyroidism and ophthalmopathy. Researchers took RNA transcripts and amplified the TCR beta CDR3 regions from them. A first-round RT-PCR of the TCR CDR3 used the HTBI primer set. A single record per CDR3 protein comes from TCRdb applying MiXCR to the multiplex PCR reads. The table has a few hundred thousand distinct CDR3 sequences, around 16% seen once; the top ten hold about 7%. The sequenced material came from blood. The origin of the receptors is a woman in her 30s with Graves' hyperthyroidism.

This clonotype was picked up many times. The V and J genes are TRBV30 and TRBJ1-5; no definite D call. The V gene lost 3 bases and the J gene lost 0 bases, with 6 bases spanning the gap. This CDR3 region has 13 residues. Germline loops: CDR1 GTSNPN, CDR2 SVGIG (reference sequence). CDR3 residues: CAWSGNSNQPQHF. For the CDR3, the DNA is TGTGCCTGGAGCGGAAATAGCAATCAGCCCCAGCATTTT.

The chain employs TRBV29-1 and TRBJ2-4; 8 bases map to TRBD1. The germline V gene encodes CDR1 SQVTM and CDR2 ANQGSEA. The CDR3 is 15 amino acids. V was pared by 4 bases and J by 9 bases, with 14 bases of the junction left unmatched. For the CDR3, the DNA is TGCAGCGTTGGGCCGGGGCAGGGGGCGGTCGGCATTCAGTACTTC. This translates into CSVGPGQGAVGIQYF.

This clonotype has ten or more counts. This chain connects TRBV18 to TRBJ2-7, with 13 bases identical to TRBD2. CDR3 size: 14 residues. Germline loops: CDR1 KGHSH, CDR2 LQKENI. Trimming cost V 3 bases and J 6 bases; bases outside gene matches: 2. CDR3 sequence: CASSPTSGRREQYF. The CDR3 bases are TGTGCCAGCTCACCGACTAGCGGGAGGCGCGAGCAGTACTTC. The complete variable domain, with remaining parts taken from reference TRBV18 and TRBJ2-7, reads NAGVMQNPRHLVRRRGQEARLRCSPMKGHSHVYWYRQLPEEGLKFMVYLQKENIIDESGMPKERFSAEFPKEGPSILRIQQVVRGDSAAYFCASSPTSGRREQYFGPGTRLTVT.

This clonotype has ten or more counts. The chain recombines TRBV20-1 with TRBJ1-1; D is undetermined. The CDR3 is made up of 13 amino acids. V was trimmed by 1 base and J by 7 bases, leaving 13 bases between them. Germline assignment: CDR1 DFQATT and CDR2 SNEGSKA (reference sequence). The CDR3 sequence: CSARVRSYSEAFF. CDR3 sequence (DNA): TGCAGTGCTAGAGTACGGTCGTACAGTGAAGCTTTCTTT.

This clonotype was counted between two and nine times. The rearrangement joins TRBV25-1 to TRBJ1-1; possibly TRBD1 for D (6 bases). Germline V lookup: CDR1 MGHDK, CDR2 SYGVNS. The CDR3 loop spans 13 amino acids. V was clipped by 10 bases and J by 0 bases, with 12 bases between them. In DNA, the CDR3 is TGTGCCACCGATCAGGGGTTGAACACTGAAGCTTTCTTT. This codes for CATDQGLNTEAFF.

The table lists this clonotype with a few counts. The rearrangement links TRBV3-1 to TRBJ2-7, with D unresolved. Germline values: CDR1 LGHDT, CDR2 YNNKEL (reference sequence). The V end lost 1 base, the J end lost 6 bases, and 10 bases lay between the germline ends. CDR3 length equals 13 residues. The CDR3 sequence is CASSQASFCEQYF. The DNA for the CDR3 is TGTGCCAGCAGCCAAGCTAGTTTCTGCGAGCAGTACTTC.

The CDR3 loop reads CASSFGTSGSNQETQYF. DNA of the CDR3: TGTGCCAGCAGCTTCGGAACTAGCGGATCCAATCAGGAGACCCAGTACTTC. This sequence joins TRBV7-9 and TRBJ2-5; TRBD2 aligns across 8 bases. Trimming took 3 bases from V and 5 from J; bases not matched to a gene: 14. The CDR3 length is 17 residues. Germline CDR1 SEHNR, CDR2 FQNEAQ (reference sequence).

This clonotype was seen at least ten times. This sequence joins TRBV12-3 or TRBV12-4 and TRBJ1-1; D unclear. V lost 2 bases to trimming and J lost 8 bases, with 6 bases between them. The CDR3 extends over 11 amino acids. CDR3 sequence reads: CASSLNSEAFF. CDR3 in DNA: TGTGCCAGCAGTTTAAACAGCGAAGCTTTCTTT.

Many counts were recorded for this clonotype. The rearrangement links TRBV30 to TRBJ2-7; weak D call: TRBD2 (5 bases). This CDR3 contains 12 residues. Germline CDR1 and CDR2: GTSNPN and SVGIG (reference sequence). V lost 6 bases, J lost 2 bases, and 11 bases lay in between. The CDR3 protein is CACGRRAYEQYF. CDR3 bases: TGTGCCTGCGGGCGGCGGGCCTACGAGCAGTACTTC.